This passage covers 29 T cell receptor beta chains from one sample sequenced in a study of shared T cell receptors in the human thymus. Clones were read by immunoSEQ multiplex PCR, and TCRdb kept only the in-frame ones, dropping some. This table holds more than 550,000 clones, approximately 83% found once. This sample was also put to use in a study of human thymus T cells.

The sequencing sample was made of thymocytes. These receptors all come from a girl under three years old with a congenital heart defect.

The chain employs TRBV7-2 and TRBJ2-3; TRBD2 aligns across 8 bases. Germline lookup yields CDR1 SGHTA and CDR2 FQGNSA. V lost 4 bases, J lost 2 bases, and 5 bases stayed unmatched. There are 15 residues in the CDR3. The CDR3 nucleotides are TGTGCCAGCAGCTGGCGGGGGGCTTTCACAGATACGCAGTATTTT. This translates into CASSWRGAFTDTQYF. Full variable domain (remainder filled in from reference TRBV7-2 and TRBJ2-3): GAGVSQSPSNKVTEKGKDVELRCDPISGHTALYWYRQSLGQGLEFLIYFQGNSAPDKSGLPSDRFSAERTGGSVSTLTIQRTQQEDSAVYLCASSWRGAFTDTQYFGPGTRLTVL.

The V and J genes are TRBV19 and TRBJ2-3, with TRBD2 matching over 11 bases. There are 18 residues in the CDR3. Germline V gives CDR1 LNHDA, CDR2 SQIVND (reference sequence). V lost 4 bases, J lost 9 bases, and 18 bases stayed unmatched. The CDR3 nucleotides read TGTGCCAGTAGTAGGGGGAAGACTAGCGGGGTGGACGAATCGACGCAGTATTTT. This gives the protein CASSRGKTSGVDESTQYF.

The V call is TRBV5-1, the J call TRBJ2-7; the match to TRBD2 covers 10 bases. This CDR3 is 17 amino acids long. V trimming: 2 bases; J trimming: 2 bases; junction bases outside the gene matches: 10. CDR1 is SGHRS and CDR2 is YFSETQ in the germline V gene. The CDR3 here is CASSFRAGGLDTYEQYF. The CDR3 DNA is TGCGCCAGCAGCTTCCGAGCGGGGGGGCTCGACACCTACGAGCAGTACTTC.

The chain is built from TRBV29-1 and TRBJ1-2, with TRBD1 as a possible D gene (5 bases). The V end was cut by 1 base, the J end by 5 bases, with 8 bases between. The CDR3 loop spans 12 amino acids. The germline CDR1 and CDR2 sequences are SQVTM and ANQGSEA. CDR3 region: CSVEGQLYGYTF. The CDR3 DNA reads TGCAGCGTTGAAGGACAGTTATATGGCTACACCTTC.

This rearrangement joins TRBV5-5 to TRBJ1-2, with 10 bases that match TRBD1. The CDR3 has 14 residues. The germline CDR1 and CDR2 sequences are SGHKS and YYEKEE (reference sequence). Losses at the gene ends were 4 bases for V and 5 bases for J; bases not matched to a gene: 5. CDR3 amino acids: CASSHGTGEYGYTF. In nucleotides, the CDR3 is TGTGCCAGCAGCCACGGGACAGGGGAGTATGGCTACACCTTC.

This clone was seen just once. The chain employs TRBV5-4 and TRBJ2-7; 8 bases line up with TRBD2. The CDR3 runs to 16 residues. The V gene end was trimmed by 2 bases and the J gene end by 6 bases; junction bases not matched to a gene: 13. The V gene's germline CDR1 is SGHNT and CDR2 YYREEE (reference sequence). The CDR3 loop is CASSFLAPAGEGEQYF. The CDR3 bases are TGTGCCAGCAGCTTCCTCGCCCCAGCGGGGGAGGGCGAGCAGTACTTC.

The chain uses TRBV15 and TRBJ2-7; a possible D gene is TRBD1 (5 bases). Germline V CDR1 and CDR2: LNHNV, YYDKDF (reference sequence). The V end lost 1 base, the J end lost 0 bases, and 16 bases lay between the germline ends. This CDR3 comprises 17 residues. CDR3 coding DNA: TGTGCCACCAGCAGAGTGAACGACAGATCCAGCTCCTACGAGCAGTACTTC. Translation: CATSRVNDRSSSYEQYF.

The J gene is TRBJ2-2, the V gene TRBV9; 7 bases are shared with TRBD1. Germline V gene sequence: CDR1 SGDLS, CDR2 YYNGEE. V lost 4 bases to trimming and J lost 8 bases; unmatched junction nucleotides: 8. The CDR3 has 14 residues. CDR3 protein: CASSPGQPSGELFF. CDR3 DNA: TGTGCCAGCAGCCCGGGACAGCCGTCTGGGGAGCTGTTTTTT. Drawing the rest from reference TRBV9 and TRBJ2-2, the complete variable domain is DSGVTQTPKHLITATGQRVTLRCSPRSGDLSVYWYQQSLDQGLQFLIQYYNGEERAKGNILERFSAQQFPDLHSELNLSSLELGDSALYFCASSPGQPSGELFFGEGSRLTVL.

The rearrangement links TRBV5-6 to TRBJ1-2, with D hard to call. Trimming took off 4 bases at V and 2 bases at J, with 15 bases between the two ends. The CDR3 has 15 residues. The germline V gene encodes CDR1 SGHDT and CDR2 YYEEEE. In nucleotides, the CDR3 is TGTGCCAGCAGCCCCACTCACCTCAAGAACTATGGCTACACCTTC. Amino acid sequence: CASSPTHLKNYGYTF.

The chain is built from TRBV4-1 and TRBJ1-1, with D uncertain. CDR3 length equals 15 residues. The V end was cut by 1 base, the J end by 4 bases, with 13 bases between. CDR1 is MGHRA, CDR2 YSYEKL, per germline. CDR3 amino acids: CASSQGTRVSTEAFF. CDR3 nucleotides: TGCGCCAGCAGCCAAGGGACTCGGGTGAGCACTGAAGCTTTCTTT.

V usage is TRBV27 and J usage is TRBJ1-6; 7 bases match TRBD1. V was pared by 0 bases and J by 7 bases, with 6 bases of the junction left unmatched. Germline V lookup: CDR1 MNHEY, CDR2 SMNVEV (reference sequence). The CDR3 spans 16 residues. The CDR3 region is CASSLSLGTDNSPLHF. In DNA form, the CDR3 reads TGTGCCAGCAGTTTATCGCTTGGGACAGACAATTCACCCCTCCACTTT.

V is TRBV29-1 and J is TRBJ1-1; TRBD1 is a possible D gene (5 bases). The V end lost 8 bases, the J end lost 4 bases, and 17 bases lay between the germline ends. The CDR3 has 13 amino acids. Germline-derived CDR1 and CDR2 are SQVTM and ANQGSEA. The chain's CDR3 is CSPWGPGSTEAFF. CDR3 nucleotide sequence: TGCAGCCCCTGGGGACCCGGGAGCACTGAAGCTTTCTTT.

The CDR3 spells CATSRARRGGYNEQFF. The DNA of the CDR3 is TGTGCCACCAGCAGAGCCCGTAGGGGGGGTTACAATGAGCAGTTCTTC. This chain joins TRBV15 and TRBJ2-1; TRBD2 is a possible D gene (7 bases). V was cut by 1 base and J by 4 bases, with 14 bases left in between. CDR3 length equals 16 residues. The germline V gene has CDR1 LNHNV and CDR2 YYDKDF (reference sequence).

CDR3 in DNA: TGTGCCAGCAGCGTAAAGGAGAAGGGGGCATGGTATGGCTACACCTTC. It encodes CASSVKEKGAWYGYTF. The J gene is TRBJ1-2, the V gene TRBV9; 7 nucleotides align to TRBD1. The CDR3 contains 16 residues. Per the germline V gene, CDR1 is SGDLS and CDR2 is YYNGEE. The V segment lost 1 base and the J segment 5 bases; nucleotides outside the gene matches: 11.

The CDR3 is CASSQDRAAGGPSSYNEQFF. The DNA for the CDR3 is TGCGCCAGCAGCCAAGATCGAGCAGCGGGGGGCCCGAGCTCCTACAATGAGCAGTTCTTC. The chain combines TRBV4-1 with TRBJ2-1; 9 bases fit TRBD2. The CDR3 spans 20 residues. The junction had 12 bases not matched to a gene; V was cut back by 0 bases and J by 0 bases. CDR1 is MGHRA and CDR2 is YSYEKL in the germline V gene.

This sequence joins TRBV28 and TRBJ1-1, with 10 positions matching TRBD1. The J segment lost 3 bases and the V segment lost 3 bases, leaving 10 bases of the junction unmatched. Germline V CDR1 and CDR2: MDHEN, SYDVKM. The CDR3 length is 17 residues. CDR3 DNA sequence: TGTGCCAGCAGTTTCGGGGACAGGGGATTATGGGACACTGAAGCTTTCTTT. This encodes CASSFGDRGLWDTEAFF.

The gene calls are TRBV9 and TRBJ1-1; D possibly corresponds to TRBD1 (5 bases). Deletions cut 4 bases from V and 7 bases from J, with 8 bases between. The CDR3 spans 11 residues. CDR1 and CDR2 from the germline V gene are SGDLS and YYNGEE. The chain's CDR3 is CASSHDSEAFF. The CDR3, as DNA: TGTGCCAGCAGCCACGACAGTGAAGCTTTCTTT.

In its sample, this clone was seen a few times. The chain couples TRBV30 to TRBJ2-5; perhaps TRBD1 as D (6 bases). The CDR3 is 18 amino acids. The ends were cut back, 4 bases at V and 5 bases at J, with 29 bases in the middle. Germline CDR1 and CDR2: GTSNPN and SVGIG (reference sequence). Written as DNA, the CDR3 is TGTGCCTGGACGCCCCCTAACTGGATGCCAGGGGAGTCGGAGACCCAGTACTTC. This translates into CAWTPPNWMPGESETQYF.

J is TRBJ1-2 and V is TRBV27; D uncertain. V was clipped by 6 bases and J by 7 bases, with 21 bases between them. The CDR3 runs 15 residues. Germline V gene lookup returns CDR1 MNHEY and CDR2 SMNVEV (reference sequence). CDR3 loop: CASRQADSSLGGYTF. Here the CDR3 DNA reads TGTGCCAGCAGACAAGCTGACTCCAGTCTAGGTGGCTACACCTTC.

CDR3 nucleotide sequence: TGCGCCAGCAGCTTGGATAGTAAATATGGCTACACCTTC. Residues: CASSLDSKYGYTF. This chain links TRBV5-1 with TRBJ1-2; no reliable D call. Trimming removed 0 bases from V and 5 bases from J, with 8 bases in between. This CDR3 comprises 13 residues. Germline V CDR1 and CDR2: SGHRS, YFSETQ.

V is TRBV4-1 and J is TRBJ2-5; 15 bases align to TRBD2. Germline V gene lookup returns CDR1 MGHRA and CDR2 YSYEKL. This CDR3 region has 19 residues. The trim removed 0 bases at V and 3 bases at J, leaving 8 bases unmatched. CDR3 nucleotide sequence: TGCGCCAGCAGCCAAGATCTCGGACTAGCGGGGGGGCGGGAAGAGACCCAGTACTTC. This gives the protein CASSQDLGLAGGREETQYF.

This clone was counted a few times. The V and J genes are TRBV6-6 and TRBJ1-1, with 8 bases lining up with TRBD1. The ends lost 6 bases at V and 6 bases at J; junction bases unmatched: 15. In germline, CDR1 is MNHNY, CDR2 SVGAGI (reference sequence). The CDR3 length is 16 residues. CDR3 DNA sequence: TGTGCCAGCAGCGACGGGGACAGGCCCTTCAGAGCTGAAGCTTTCTTT. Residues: CASSDGDRPFRAEAFF.

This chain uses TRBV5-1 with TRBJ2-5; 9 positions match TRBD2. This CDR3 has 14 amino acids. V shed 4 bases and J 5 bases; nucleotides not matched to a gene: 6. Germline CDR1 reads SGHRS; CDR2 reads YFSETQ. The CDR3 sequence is CASSPLAGEETQYF. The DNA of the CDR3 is TGCGCCAGCAGCCCTTTAGCGGGGGAGGAGACCCAGTACTTC.

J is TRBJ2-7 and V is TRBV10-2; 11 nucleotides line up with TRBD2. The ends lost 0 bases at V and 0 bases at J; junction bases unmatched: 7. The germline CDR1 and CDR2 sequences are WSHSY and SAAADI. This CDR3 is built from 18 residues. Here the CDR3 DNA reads TGCGCCAGCAGTGAGTCGAAACTAGCGGGGGCCTCCTCCTACGAGCAGTACTTC. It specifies CASSESKLAGASSYEQYF.

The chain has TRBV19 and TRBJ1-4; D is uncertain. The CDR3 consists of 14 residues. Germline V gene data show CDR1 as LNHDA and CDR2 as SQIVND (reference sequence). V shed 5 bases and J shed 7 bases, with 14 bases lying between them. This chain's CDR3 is CASSLGGLGEKLFF. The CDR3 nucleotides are TGTGCCAGTAGTCTGGGAGGGTTGGGTGAAAAACTGTTTTTT.

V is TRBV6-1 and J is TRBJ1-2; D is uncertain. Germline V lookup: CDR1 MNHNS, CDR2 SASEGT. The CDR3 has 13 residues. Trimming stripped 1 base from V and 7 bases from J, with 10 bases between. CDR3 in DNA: TGTGCCAGCAGTGAAGGTCTCCCCTGTGGCTACACCTTC. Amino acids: CASSEGLPCGYTF.

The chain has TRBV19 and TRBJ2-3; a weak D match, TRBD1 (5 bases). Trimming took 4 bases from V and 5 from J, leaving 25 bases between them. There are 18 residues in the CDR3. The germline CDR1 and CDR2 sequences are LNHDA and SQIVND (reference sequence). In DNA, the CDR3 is TGTGCCAGTAGTACCCAGCCCAGACAGTCCAGGGCCGGAGATACGCAGTATTTT. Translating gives CASSTQPRQSRAGDTQYF.

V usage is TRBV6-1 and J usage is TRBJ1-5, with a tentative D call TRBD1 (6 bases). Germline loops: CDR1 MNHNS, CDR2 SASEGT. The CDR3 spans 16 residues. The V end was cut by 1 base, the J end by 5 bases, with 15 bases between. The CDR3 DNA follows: TGTGCCAGCAGTGAAGTTAACAGGGCCCAATATCAGCCCCAGCATTTT. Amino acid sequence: CASSEVNRAQYQPQHF.

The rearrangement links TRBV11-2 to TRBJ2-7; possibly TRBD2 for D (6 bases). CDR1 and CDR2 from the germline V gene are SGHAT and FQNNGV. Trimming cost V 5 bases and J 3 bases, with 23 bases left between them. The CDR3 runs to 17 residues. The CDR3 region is CASSQRLPRDFYYEQYF. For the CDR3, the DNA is TGTGCCAGCAGCCAAAGGTTACCCCGGGACTTTTACTACGAGCAGTACTTC.